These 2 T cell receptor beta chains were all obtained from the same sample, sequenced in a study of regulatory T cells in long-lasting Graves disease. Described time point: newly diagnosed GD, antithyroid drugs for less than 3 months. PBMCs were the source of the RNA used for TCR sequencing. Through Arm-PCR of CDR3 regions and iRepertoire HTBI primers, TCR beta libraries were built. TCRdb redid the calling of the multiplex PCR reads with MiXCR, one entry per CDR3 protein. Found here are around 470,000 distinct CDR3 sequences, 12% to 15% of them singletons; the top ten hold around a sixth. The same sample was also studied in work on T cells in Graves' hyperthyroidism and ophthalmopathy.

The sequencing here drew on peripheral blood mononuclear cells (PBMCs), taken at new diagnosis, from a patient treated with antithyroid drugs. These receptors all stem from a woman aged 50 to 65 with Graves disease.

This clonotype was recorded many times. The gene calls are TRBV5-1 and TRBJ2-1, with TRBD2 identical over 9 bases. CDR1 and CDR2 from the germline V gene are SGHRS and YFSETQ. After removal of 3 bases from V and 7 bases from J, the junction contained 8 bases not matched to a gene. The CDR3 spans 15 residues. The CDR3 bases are TGCGCCAGCAGCTCCTCCGGGACTAGCCTAAATGAGCAGTTCTTC. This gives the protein CASSSSGTSLNEQFF.

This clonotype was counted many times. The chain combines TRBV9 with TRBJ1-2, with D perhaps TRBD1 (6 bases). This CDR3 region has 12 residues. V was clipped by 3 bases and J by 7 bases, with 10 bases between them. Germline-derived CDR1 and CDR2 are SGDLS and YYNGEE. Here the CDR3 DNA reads TGTGCCAGCAGCGAAACAGGGTTTGGCTACACCTTC. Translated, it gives CASSETGFGYTF.